A single sample gave rise to the 28 T cell receptor beta chains below, sequenced in a study of T cells in Graves' hyperthyroidism and ophthalmopathy. Regions amplified from RNA transcripts were the TCR beta CDR3 regions. In the first-round RT-PCR of the TCR CDR3, the HTBI primer set was used. One entry per CDR3 protein, called by TCRdb with MiXCR from the multiplex PCR reads. The data contain nearly 600,000 distinct CDR3 sequences, more than 11% of them singletons. The sequencing input was blood. These receptors were collected from a woman in her thirties with Graves' hyperthyroidism that later progressed to Graves' ophthalmopathy.

This sequence joins TRBV4-1 and TRBJ1-5; D call uncertain. Trimming left V 3 bases short and J 7 bases short, with 10 bases between. This CDR3 spans 13 amino acids. Germline assignment: CDR1 MGHRA and CDR2 YSYEKL. The CDR3 loop reads CASSHSLGQPQHF. CDR3 sequence (DNA): TGCGCCAGCAGCCATTCTCTGGGCCAGCCCCAGCATTTT.

This clonotype occurred many times. The chain has TRBV12-3 or TRBV12-4 and TRBJ2-1, with a weak D call TRBD2 (6 bases). The CDR3 sequence is 16 residues long. Trimming left V 7 bases short and J 2 bases short, with 18 bases between. CDR3 protein: CASTPRGGIAYNEQFF. As DNA, the CDR3 is TGTGCCAGCACCCCTCGGGGCGGGATTGCCTACAATGAGCAGTTCTTC.

The CDR3 sequence: CATSRDRVDLAGGPGAKNIQYF. In DNA form, the CDR3 reads TGTGCCACCAGCAGAGATCGGGTAGATCTAGCGGGAGGGCCGGGGGCCAAAAACATTCAGTACTTC. The rearrangement uses TRBV15 and TRBJ2-4; TRBD2 agrees at 12 bases. The germline V gene has CDR1 LNHNV and CDR2 YYDKDF (reference sequence). V lost 0 bases to trimming and J lost 1 base; unmatched junction nucleotides: 16. This CDR3 has 22 amino acids.

This clonotype was counted many times. CDR3 coding DNA: TGCAGTGCTCTACAAACTAATGAAAAACTGTTTTTT. The encoded protein is CSALQTNEKLFF. The chain has TRBV20-1 and TRBJ1-4; unclear D gene. The ends were cut back, 5 bases at V and 1 base at J, with 5 bases in the middle. Looked up from germline, CDR1 is DFQATT and CDR2 is SNEGSKA (reference sequence). CDR3 length: 12 residues.

This clonotype was counted at least ten times. V gene TRBV27 combines with J gene TRBJ1-1; D gene ambiguous. CDR1 and CDR2 (germline): MNHEY, SMNVEV (reference sequence). The CDR3 contains 11 residues. Deletions cut 7 bases from V and 8 bases from J, with 11 bases between. The CDR3 here is CASTSGMEAFF. CDR3 in DNA: TGTGCCAGCACTTCCGGCATGGAAGCTTTCTTT.

This clonotype was seen ten or more times. The chain is built from TRBV19 and TRBJ1-2; D is unresolved. Germline V lookup: CDR1 LNHDA, CDR2 SQIVND (reference sequence). CDR3 length equals 12 residues. The germline V and J ends were trimmed by 8 bases and 8 bases, with 15 bases remaining between them. CDR3 bases: TGTGCCAGTCTTCGGACGAATAAAGGCTACACCTTC. Translating it yields CASLRTNKGYTF.

This clonotype was seen at least ten times. This chain uses TRBV20-1 with TRBJ2-7; D is uncertain. CDR3 length: 15 amino acids. Germline values: CDR1 DFQATT, CDR2 SNEGSKA (reference sequence). V was clipped by 0 bases and J by 0 bases, with 12 bases between them. The CDR3 DNA sequence: TGCAGTGCTAGAGATCGAGGCGAAAGCTCCTACGAGCAGTACTTC. Translated, it gives CSARDRGESSYEQYF.

This clonotype was counted many times. The chain joins TRBV28 to TRBJ2-5; possibly TRBD1 for D (6 bases). Looked up from germline, CDR1 is MDHEN and CDR2 is SYDVKM. This CDR3 spans 12 amino acids. The ends were cut back, 7 bases at V and 6 bases at J, with 12 bases in the middle. This CDR3 is CASKTGKQTQYF. CDR3 in DNA: TGTGCCAGCAAAACAGGGAAACAGACCCAGTACTTC.

At least ten counts were recorded for this clonotype. This chain uses TRBV28 with TRBJ1-2; D unclear. CDR1 MDHEN and CDR2 SYDVKM come from the germline V gene. V was cut by 5 bases and J by 0 bases, with 4 bases left in between. The CDR3 spans 12 residues. In DNA form, the CDR3 reads TGTGCCAGCAGTCTAACTAACTATGGCTACACCTTC. Its translation: CASSLTNYGYTF.

The table lists this clonotype with many counts. The chain carries TRBV10-3 and TRBJ1-1; D ambiguous. The CDR3 is 13 residues long. CDR1 is ENHRY and CDR2 is SYGVKD in the germline V gene. V shed 7 bases and J shed 5 bases, with 14 bases lying between them. CDR3 sequence: CAIIAADNTEAFF. Here the CDR3 DNA reads TGTGCCATCATAGCGGCAGATAATACTGAAGCTTTCTTT.

This clonotype was found a few times. The chain combines TRBV6-1 with TRBJ1-1; D is ambiguous. V shed 8 bases and J shed 4 bases, with 14 bases lying between them. CDR3 length: 13 residues. From germline, CDR1 is MNHNS and CDR2 SASEGT. The CDR3, as DNA: TGTGCCAGCCGAGACACGGTGGGCACTGAAGCTTTCTTT. Translated, it gives CASRDTVGTEAFF.

This clonotype was seen repeatedly, ten times or more. The chain couples TRBV19 to TRBJ2-5; no firm D call. V was trimmed by 10 bases and J by 4 bases, leaving 10 bases between them. CDR3 size: 11 residues. Germline-derived CDR1 and CDR2 are LNHDA and SQIVND (reference sequence). CDR3 nucleotides: TGTGCCACCACTAAGGTAGAGACCCAGTACTTC. Translating gives CATTKVETQYF.

This clonotype came up many times. CDR3 region: CSARDTQAIEINQPQHF. CDR3 DNA: TGCAGTGCTAGAGATACACAGGCCATTGAGATCAATCAGCCCCAGCATTTT. The rearrangement joins TRBV20-1 to TRBJ1-5; possibly TRBD1 for D (5 bases). The germline V gene encodes CDR1 DFQATT and CDR2 SNEGSKA (reference sequence). The CDR3 loop spans 17 amino acids. V shed 0 bases and J shed 3 bases, with 18 bases lying between them.

This clonotype has a handful of counts. This rearrangement joins TRBV6-2 or TRBV6-3 to TRBJ2-2; 14 nucleotides agree with TRBD2. V was clipped by 4 bases and J by 3 bases; unmatched bases: 1. Per germline, CDR1 MNHEY and CDR2 SVGEGT. The CDR3 has 16 residues. The CDR3 sequence: CASSWTSGRYTGELFF. Written as DNA, the CDR3 is TGTGCCAGCAGTTGGACTAGCGGGAGGTACACCGGGGAGCTGTTTTTT.

This clonotype has just a few counts. The chain combines TRBV6-7 with TRBJ1-3; TRBD1 is a possible D gene (5 bases). TRBV6-7 is known as an ORF, though its function is uncertain. Trimming shortened V by 0 bases and J by 2 bases, and 5 bases separated the two germline ends. The CDR3 length is 14 residues. The CDR3: CASSYSGPGNTIYF. Written as DNA, the CDR3 is TGTGCCAGCAGTTACTCGGGGCCTGGAAACACCATATATTTT.

The chain couples TRBV11-2 to TRBJ2-7; a weak D match, TRBD1 (5 bases). CDR1 and CDR2 (germline): SGHAT, FQNNGV. With 5 bases removed from V and 0 bases from J, the gap between germline ends came to 11 bases. The CDR3 consists of 14 residues. CDR3 coding DNA: TGTGCCAGCAGCCTCACAGGACACTCCTACGAGCAGTACTTC. It encodes CASSLTGHSYEQYF. Full variable domain (remainder filled in from reference TRBV11-2 and TRBJ2-7): EAGVAQSPRYKIIEKRQSVAFWCNPISGHATLYWYQQILGQGPKLLIQFQNNGVVDDSQLPKDRFSAERLKGVDSTLKIQPAKLEDSAVYLCASSLTGHSYEQYFGPGTRLTVT.

This clonotype was picked up many times. This chain connects TRBV30 to TRBJ1-1; unclear D gene. The CDR3 runs to 15 residues. Trimming cost V 0 bases and J 5 bases, with 16 bases left between them. Germline CDR1 and CDR2: GTSNPN and SVGIG (reference sequence). The DNA for the CDR3 is TGTGCCTGGAGTGTAAGGGAGGTATGGAGTACTGAAGCTTTCTTT. Protein sequence: CAWSVREVWSTEAFF.

Many counts were recorded for this clonotype. J is TRBJ1-1 and V is TRBV27, with D unclear. V was shortened by 5 bases and J by 0 bases, with 10 bases between the two germline ends. CDR1 and CDR2 from the germline V gene are MNHEY and SMNVEV (reference sequence). The CDR3 is made up of 14 amino acids. The CDR3 sequence: CASSGRVVNTEAFF. CDR3 DNA sequence: TGTGCCAGCAGTGGGAGAGTGGTGAACACTGAAGCTTTCTTT.

The table lists this clonotype with many counts. The chain links TRBV27 to TRBJ2-5, with a tentative D call TRBD2 (5 bases). CDR3 length equals 14 residues. Germline V gene data show CDR1 as MNHEY and CDR2 as SMNVEV (reference sequence). Trimming pared 0 bases from V and 1 base from J, leaving 6 bases between. CDR3 sequence reads: CASSLSGVQETQYF. The CDR3 nucleotides are TGTGCCAGCAGTTTATCGGGAGTCCAAGAGACCCAGTACTTC.

This clonotype was counted ten times or more. This chain connects TRBV20-1 to TRBJ2-2, with no clear D. Trimming took 3 bases from V and 5 from J, leaving 10 bases between them. The CDR3 is 13 residues long. Per the germline V gene, CDR1 is DFQATT and CDR2 is SNEGSKA (reference sequence). CDR3 coding DNA: TGCAGTGCTAGGCCTCTTGCTACCGGGGAGCTGTTTTTT. It yields the protein CSARPLATGELFF.

This clonotype was seen ten or more times. V is TRBV15 and J is TRBJ2-7, with 10 bases aligning to TRBD2. V trimming: 0 bases; J trimming: 5 bases; junction bases outside the gene matches: 7. Germline CDR1 and CDR2: LNHNV and YYDKDF (reference sequence). The CDR3 length is 16 residues. CDR3 sequence: CATSRERLAGDDEQYF. The DNA of the CDR3 is TGTGCCACCAGCAGAGAGCGGCTAGCGGGAGACGACGAGCAGTACTTC.

This clonotype is a singleton in its sample. This chain uses TRBV10-1 with TRBJ2-5; TRBD1 agrees at 10 bases. Per germline, CDR1 WNHNN and CDR2 SYGVQD (reference sequence). The trim removed 9 bases at V and 5 bases at J, leaving 12 bases unmatched. The CDR3 is made up of 15 amino acids. The CDR3 nucleotides are TGCGCCAGAGTCCTTTGGGACAGGGGTAGGGAGACCCAGTACTTC. Residues: CARVLWDRGRETQYF.

In this sample, this clonotype turned up many times. The chain recombines TRBV20-1 with TRBJ1-4, with D unresolved. The CDR3 length is 15 residues. V lost 0 bases and J lost 3, with 11 bases in between. The V gene's germline CDR1 is DFQATT and CDR2 SNEGSKA (reference sequence). Here the CDR3 reads CSARDRNGANEKLFF. The CDR3 nucleotides read TGCAGTGCTAGAGATCGAAACGGCGCTAATGAAAAACTGTTTTTT.

The chain joins TRBV7-2 to TRBJ2-3; no clear D. Per the germline V gene, CDR1 is SGHTA and CDR2 is FQGNSA. The ends were cut back, 5 bases at V and 5 bases at J, with 11 bases in the middle. This CDR3 has 13 amino acids. The CDR3 DNA reads TGTGCCAGCAGCCAAGATGAGAGAGATACGCAGTATTTT. Protein: CASSQDERDTQYF.

This clonotype was seen more than once but under ten times. The rearrangement links TRBV18 to TRBJ2-7; tentatively, D is TRBD1 (5 bases). V was cut by 3 bases and J by 0 bases, with 12 bases left in between. CDR3 length: 15 amino acids. Germline V gives CDR1 KGHSH, CDR2 LQKENI. CDR3 bases: TGTGCCAGCTCACCCAGGGCCCTCAACTCCTACGAGCAGTACTTC. Protein: CASSPRALNSYEQYF.

This clonotype appeared a few times. The rearrangement joins TRBV27 to TRBJ1-2, with 9 bases identical to TRBD1. This CDR3 is 15 amino acids long. CDR1 and CDR2 from the germline V gene are MNHEY and SMNVEV (reference sequence). The V gene end was trimmed by 4 bases and the J gene end by 3 bases; junction bases not matched to a gene: 6. The CDR3 DNA follows: TGTGCCAGCAGTTCCCCAGGGACAGGGCACTATGGCTACACCTTC. Translated: CASSSPGTGHYGYTF.

At least ten counts were recorded for this clonotype. This sequence joins TRBV6-1 and TRBJ1-1, with 7 bases that match TRBD1. CDR1 and CDR2 from the germline V gene are MNHNS and SASEGT. J gave up 6 bases and V 4 bases, and 8 bases lay outside the gene matches. This CDR3 has 14 amino acids. CDR3: CASSARGGDAEAFF. CDR3 DNA sequence: TGTGCCAGCAGTGCCAGGGGGGGAGACGCTGAAGCTTTCTTT.

This clonotype was observed at least ten times. The V gene is TRBV7-3, the J gene TRBJ2-5; TRBD2 might be the D (6 bases). CDR1 and CDR2 (germline): SGHTA, FQGTGA. V lost 3 bases and J 3 bases, leaving 11 bases between the germline ends. The CDR3 has 14 amino acids. The CDR3 loop is CASSFLGGEETQYF. The CDR3 region has the DNA TGTGCCAGCAGCTTTCTGGGAGGTGAAGAGACCCAGTACTTC.